This TCR beta chain originates from a study of T cells in Graves' hyperthyroidism and ophthalmopathy (dated by TCRdb to between 2018 and 2021). Some background on the complete study: Peripheral blood was sampled at the time of initial diagnosis, prior to any treatment. To identify TCR V-J signatures that set the groups apart, the researchers used a discovery cohort of about a hundred patients, made up of fewer than 50 with Graves' ophthalmopathy and 55 to 65 with stable Graves' hyperthyroidism. Prospective prediction of ophthalmopathy was tested in an independent validation cohort consisting of some 18 hyperthyroidism patients and 17 patients who later progressed to ophthalmopathy. The 90 to 100 discovery patients were randomly split 7:3 into training and test sets. In over five Graves' hyperthyroidism patients, the study also compared T-cell repertoires from thyroid tissue with T-cell repertoires from blood. Following sampling, methimazole starting at 30 mg daily was given to hyperthyroidism patients, and high-dose intravenous methylprednisolone was given to ophthalmopathy patients. According to the paper, TCR Vbeta CDR3 sequencing was carried out on about 140 peripheral blood samples, which came from over 40 ophthalmopathy, approximately 72 hyperthyroidism and roughly 17 progressor patients. Broad study findings and their caveats: In cross-validation, a model built on a 13 V-J signature told ophthalmopathy apart from stable hyperthyroidism with approximately 90% sensitivity and roughly 83% specificity, and in testing the same model reached 80%/75%. Most expanded thyroid clonotypes (frequency above 0.001) were also detected in blood, suggesting blood repertoires may reflect thyroid immune responses. During validation, the model predicted progression to ophthalmopathy a median of approximately 7 months ahead of onset, with more than 55% sensitivity and 72.22% specificity. Sample size was not statistically predetermined, and blinding of investigators to group allocation was not performed.

With regard to this clonotype: Its specific antigen is unknown. Base-call qualities are not available, and no considerably larger clone is one nucleotide away.

The CDR3 holds 10 amino acids from the cysteine to the phenylalanine. Only the CDR3 DNA stays, 30 bases, in frame from base 1. The V and J ends are trimmed by 6 bases and 6 bases, leaving 7 bases between them. Per the germline V gene (reference sequence), DFQATT is the CDR1 and SNEGSKA is the CDR2. Amplification of TCR beta CDR3 regions was carried out from RNA transcripts. The first round of RT-PCR for the TCR CDR3 was performed with the HTBI primer set and the Qiagen OneStep RT-PCR kit. Libraries were constructed in a second round of multiplex PCR, after which size selection and purification were carried out. The libraries were sequenced on an Illumina HiSeq2000 using paired-end 100 bp reads. From the authors' description of their analysis: SOAPnuke was used to process the raw data, removing reads that contained adapters or uncalled bases, had a mean Phred below 15, or lacked an exact match to the constant primer or identifier. COPE v1.2.5 was used to merge the high-quality paired reads, and each unique nucleotide sequence was defined as a clonotype. MiTCR v1.1 was used to align the clonotypes against IMGT TRBV, TRBD and TRBJ reference segments. The analysis was restricted to V-J combinations with a frequency above 0.0001, which together covered roughly 99% of the repertoires. A TCS score was defined as the ratio between F50 (clonal expansion) and ExV (chaos), using BLOSUM62-based TCRdist between CDR3 peptides within each V-J. Welch's t-statistics and random forest reduced 514 V-J features to 13, which were used in a naive Bayes classifier (R e1071). The public reads were run again by TCRdb, first through fastp at Q25 and then through MiXCR, and only productive beta chains were kept. Identical CDR3 protein sequences are pooled into one entry, listed with their most common genes and DNA. Clone size and V and J calls follow TCRdb, not the original study. This sample is represented by roughly 500,000 distinct CDR3 sequences; around 16% of them were singletons. Together, the top ten hold around 28% of the sample.

Ophthalmopathy patients had moderately to severely active disease, Clinical Activity Score of at least 3, NOSPECS grade of at least 4, and duration under 3 months. Any patient with an uncontrolled infection, another autoimmune disease, pregnancy or lactation was excluded. Diagnoses were established on the basis of clinical symptoms, serum thyroxine and TRAb, thyroid ultrasound, and orbital computed tomography. Ficoll-Paque density gradient centrifugation was used to isolate PBMCs from around 10 ml of fresh peripheral blood. Total RNA was extracted using Trizol reagent, and RNA quality was assessed on an Agilent 2100 Bioanalyzer.

This chain joins TRBV20-1 to TRBJ2-3, with no D gene named confidently. Sequencing was done on a sample of blood. The sequence came from a woman between 25 and 40 years old with Graves' ophthalmopathy. The nucleotide sequence reads TGCAGTGCCTGGGCCGATACGCAGTATTTT. Translated, it gives CSAWADTQYF.